This T cell receptor beta chain was profiled in a study of T-cell memory formation after mild COVID-19. Across the whole study: The two donors had largely donor-specific TCR clusters.

A note on this clonotype: What it binds is unknown.

TCRdb reanalysed the 5' RACE reads using MiXCR and keeps one entry per CDR3 protein. The profile covers 250,000 to 350,000 distinct CDR3 sequences, with around 15% appearing a single time and roughly 24% taken by the ten largest. Overall study results and limits: A second wave expanding day 15 to 37 was CD4+-biased; contracting clones were balanced.

Germline values: CDR1 SEHNR, CDR2 FQNEAQ (reference sequence). CDR3 length: 14 residues. Trimming removed 7 bases at V and 4 bases at J, with 16 bases between. The chain links TRBV7-9 to TRBJ1-2; D perhaps matches TRBD1 (5 bases). This sequence originates from a man between 18 and 29 years old who had mild COVID-19 (a few samples of this study predate the infection). Cell type and time point are not known. The sample taken for sequencing was PBMCs or a T cell subset sorted from them (not recorded which). The CDR3 loop is CASTRPGPIYGYTF. The DNA of the CDR3 is TGTGCCAGCACCCGTCCGGGACCCATCTATGGCTACACCTTC.